The clone carrying this T cell receptor (beta chain) has only a few counts. The repertoire was sequenced with immunoSEQ multiplex PCR; TCRdb's copy has only in-frame clones and lacks some. The top ten clones hold over 9.5% of a sample with 1,500 to 2,500 clones, approximately 25% of them seen once. The record originates from a study of sequential checkpoint blockade in melanoma. Study-level information: After nivolumab or ipilimumab alone, some 20 patients had week-13 rebiopsies.

The treatment here: randomized to nivolumab then ipilimumab (arm A) or the reverse (arm B). Trimming removed 2 bases at V and 9 bases at J, with 11 bases between. Per germline, CDR1 MNHGY and CDR2 SAAAGT. This CDR3 has 13 residues. The source material was tumor tissue (inferred from file names), sampled from a patient given nivolumab and ipilimumab in sequence. This clonotype was obtained from a human donor with melanoma. The rearrangement joins TRBV6-8 to TRBJ2-1, with D tentatively TRBD1 (5 bases). CDR3 protein: CASSYLGLGEQFF. DNA of the CDR3: TGTGCCAGCAGTTACCTGGGGCTGGGTGAGCAGTTCTTC.